This T cell receptor (beta chain) is drawn from a study of blood T cell repertoires in COVID-19 (dated by TCRdb to 2018 to 2021). Context from the whole study: Samples from collaborators originated in the United States, Italy and Spain and spanned both the acute and convalescent phases of COVID-19. The prospective study material was composed of cDNA or gDNA derived from T cells, B-cell-depleted T cells, or PBMCs. Deeply sampled blood TCRbeta repertoires from subjects exposed to, actively infected with, or recovered from COVID-19 were included in the dataset. The repertoires were released in a freely available public database meant as a resource for research on the immune response to SARS-CoV-2. The samples were drawn from the first 160 participants of the ongoing ImmuneRACE study and from 950 to 1,500 subjects provided by 6 global collaborators. Sample metadata almost always included a de-identified subject ID, COVID-19 status, age in years and sex. Where available, HLA class I and class II types were obtained from metadata supplied by the sample provider rather than from assay-based typing. Broader findings and caveats from the paper: The amount of clinical and demographic metadata varied by source and participant and was provided uncurated.

The collaborating institutions used their own protocols to collect whole blood in K2EDTA tubes. For TCRbeta analysis, collaborators shipped samples as frozen whole blood, isolated PBMCs, or DNA extracted from either of those sample types. For this clone: Its antigen target is currently unknown. Base qualities are not at hand, and no much larger clone is one base apart.

TCRbeta CDR3 regions were amplified from genomic DNA using the immunoSEQ Assay, a bias-controlled multiplex PCR. The authors' pipeline ran thus. Nucleated cell counts per sample were estimated from amplification of reference gene primers within the assay. Sequence reads were collapsed and filtered to measure the absolute abundance of every unique TCRbeta CDR3 rearrangement. For each sample, productive Simpson clonality was calculated as the square root of Simpson's diversity index across productive rearrangements. Drawn from immuneACCESS, this table holds only the in-frame rearrangements with V and J called that TCRdb kept. Clones are partly lost; checked studies trace under half to an unresolved V gene and leave the rest unexplained. V and J calls plus clone size are reproduced from that table; the DNA served to infer D and trimming. Across this sample there are more than 100,000 clones, with about 90% seen only once. About 2.5% of the sample is in the top ten clones.

What was sequenced was peripheral blood. The origin of this receptor is a man between 50 and 59 years old with active COVID-19.

The DNA sequence follows: TGCGCCAGCACGGAGGAGTACAATGAGCAGTTCTTC. It translates as CASTEEYNEQFF. This sequence uses TRBV5-1 and TRBJ2-1; the D gene is possibly TRBD2, with 5 bases matching. The trim is 6 bases for V and 4 bases for J, with a gap of 8 bases between the germline ends. CDR3 length: 12 amino acids, cysteine to phenylalanine. The only DNA kept is the CDR3, 36 bases in frame from the first base. Taken from the germline V gene, the CDR1 and CDR2 loops are SGHRS and YFSETQ.